This is a list of T cell receptor beta chains from one sample in a study of blood T cell repertoires in COVID-19. Measured with immunoSEQ multiplex PCR; TCRdb has only the in-frame clones, and not every one. The sample includes about 130,000 clones, approximately 83% seen only once; the top ten take 10% to 15%. The material sequenced was peripheral blood. The receptor source for this set is a man aged 55 to 70 with acute or convalescent COVID-19. CDR3s include the opening cysteine and the closing phenylalanine or tryptophan. The D gene is left open where the match is weak. The listing skips clone size in some rows; elsewhere it reads once, few, many or a size class.

v_call: TRBV18; j_call: TRBJ1-1; clone_size: few; d_call: -; cdr3_aa: CASSTGGNTEAFF; cdr3_nt: TGTGCCAGCTCAACCGGGGGAAACACTGAAGCTTTCTTT
v_call: TRBV30; j_call: TRBJ1-1; clone_size: once; d_call: -; cdr3_aa: CAWSGTTNTEAFF; cdr3_nt: TGTGCCTGGTCCGGGACAACGAACACTGAAGCTTTCTTT
v_call: TRBV2; j_call: TRBJ1-2; clone_size: few; d_call: -; cdr3_aa: CGGITLAVGYTF; cdr3_nt: TGTGGAGGGATAACTTTAGCGGTTGGCTACACCTTC
v_call: TRBV28; j_call: TRBJ1-2; clone_size: -; d_call: -; cdr3_aa: CASSTGTRWNGYTF; cdr3_nt: TGTGCCAGCAGTACTGGGACAAGGTGGAATGGCTACACCTTC
v_call: TRBV10-2; j_call: TRBJ2-5; clone_size: -; d_call: TRBD2; cdr3_aa: CASSELTSEATQYF; cdr3_nt: TGCGCCAGCAGTGAGTTGACTAGCGAGGCGACCCAGTACTTC
v_call: TRBV5-1; j_call: TRBJ2-7; clone_size: -; d_call: TRBD2; cdr3_aa: CASTFTSGGSRLQQYF; cdr3_nt: TGCGCCAGCACCTTCACTAGCGGGGGGTCCCGCCTCCAGCAGTACTTC
v_call: TRBV28; j_call: TRBJ1-1; clone_size: -; d_call: -; cdr3_aa: CASSIKQGVNTEAFF; cdr3_nt: TGTGCCAGCAGTATTAAACAGGGTGTGAACACTGAAGCTTTCTTT
v_call: TRBV29-1; j_call: TRBJ2-1; clone_size: -; d_call: -; cdr3_aa: CSVSPGTYNEQFF; cdr3_nt: TGCAGCGTTTCCCCAGGGACCTACAATGAGCAGTTCTTC
v_call: TRBV24-1; j_call: TRBJ2-7; clone_size: -; d_call: TRBD2; cdr3_aa: CATSDASGSSYEQYF; cdr3_nt: TGTGCCACCAGTGATGCTAGCGGGAGCTCCTACGAGCAGTACTTC
v_call: TRBV12-3/TRBV12-4; j_call: TRBJ1-2; clone_size: -; d_call: -; cdr3_aa: CASSLIEGSGYTF; cdr3_nt: TGTGCCAGCAGTTTAATCGAGGGATCCGGCTACACCTTC
v_call: TRBV2; j_call: TRBJ2-7; clone_size: -; d_call: -; cdr3_aa: CASNRGGYEQYF; cdr3_nt: TGTGCCAGCAACAGGGGAGGCTACGAGCAGTACTTC
v_call: TRBV28; j_call: TRBJ2-2; clone_size: -; d_call: -; cdr3_aa: CASSPSSGRTGELFF; cdr3_nt: TGTGCCAGCAGCCCCAGTTCTGGCAGAACCGGGGAGCTGTTTTTT
v_call: TRBV21-1; j_call: TRBJ2-4; clone_size: -; d_call: -; cdr3_aa: CASSKAPGRDIQYF; cdr3_nt: TGTGCCAGCAGCAAAGCTCCGGGAAGGGACATTCAGTACTTC
v_call: TRBV12-3/TRBV12-4; j_call: TRBJ1-1; clone_size: -; d_call: -; cdr3_aa: CASRRNTEAFF; cdr3_nt: TGTGCCAGCAGGAGGAACACTGAAGCTTTCTTT
v_call: TRBV7-3; j_call: TRBJ1-3; clone_size: -; d_call: -; cdr3_aa: CASSAGTPGNTIYF; cdr3_nt: TGTGCCAGCAGCGCCGGGACACCCGGAAACACCATATATTTT
v_call: TRBV6-5; j_call: TRBJ2-7; clone_size: -; d_call: -; cdr3_aa: CASSYTRVQAYEQYF; cdr3_nt: TGTGCCAGCAGTTACACTCGAGTACAGGCCTACGAGCAGTACTTC
v_call: TRBV5-1; j_call: TRBJ2-1; clone_size: -; d_call: TRBD1; cdr3_aa: CASSRDRVDEQFF; cdr3_nt: TGCGCCAGCAGCAGGGACAGGGTGGATGAGCAGTTCTTC
v_call: TRBV28; j_call: TRBJ1-2; clone_size: once; d_call: -; cdr3_aa: CASSLVGRTVYGYTF; cdr3_nt: TGTGCCAGCAGTTTAGTTGGTCGGACAGTCTATGGCTACACCTTC
v_call: TRBV19; j_call: TRBJ1-1; clone_size: -; d_call: -; cdr3_aa: CASRHLNTEAFF; cdr3_nt: TGTGCCAGTAGGCACTTAAACACTGAAGCTTTCTTT
v_call: TRBV28; j_call: TRBJ2-7; clone_size: -; d_call: -; cdr3_aa: CASGRQSHEQYF; cdr3_nt: TGTGCCAGTGGGAGGCAGTCCCACGAGCAGTACTTC
v_call: TRBV9; j_call: TRBJ2-1; clone_size: -; d_call: -; cdr3_aa: CASSAIRGNEQFF; cdr3_nt: TGTGCCAGCAGCGCCATTAGGGGGAATGAGCAGTTCTTC
v_call: TRBV27; j_call: TRBJ2-7; clone_size: -; d_call: -; cdr3_aa: CASRTLRERSYEQYF; cdr3_nt: TGTGCCAGCAGGACCCTTCGGGAGAGGTCCTACGAGCAGTACTTC
v_call: TRBV18; j_call: TRBJ2-2; clone_size: once; d_call: TRBD2; cdr3_aa: CASSPRAGGTNTGELFF; cdr3_nt: TGTGCCAGCTCACCAAGAGCGGGAGGGACGAACACCGGGGAGCTGTTTTTT
v_call: TRBV27; j_call: TRBJ2-7; clone_size: -; d_call: -; cdr3_aa: CASFPSGLRPYEQYF; cdr3_nt: TGTGCCAGCTTCCCTTCAGGACTCCGACCCTACGAGCAGTACTTC
v_call: TRBV28; j_call: TRBJ2-7; clone_size: -; d_call: TRBD1; cdr3_aa: CASTLRDRRSYEQYF; cdr3_nt: TGTGCCAGCACCTTAAGGGACAGGCGCTCCTACGAGCAGTACTTC
v_call: TRBV5-1; j_call: TRBJ2-5; clone_size: -; d_call: -; cdr3_aa: CASSLDGGLRETQYF; cdr3_nt: TGCGCCAGCAGCTTGGATGGAGGGCTGAGAGAGACCCAGTACTTC
v_call: TRBV2; j_call: TRBJ1-1; clone_size: -; d_call: TRBD1; cdr3_aa: CASSDAGGSVTEAFF; cdr3_nt: TGTGCCAGCAGTGACGCAGGGGGCTCGGTTACTGAAGCTTTCTTT
v_call: TRBV6-1; j_call: TRBJ1-3; clone_size: -; d_call: -; cdr3_aa: CASSYSRVVIYF; cdr3_nt: TGTGCCAGCAGTTATAGCCGCGTTGTCATATATTTT
v_call: TRBV11-2; j_call: TRBJ2-5; clone_size: -; d_call: -; cdr3_aa: CASSYTTGVETQYF; cdr3_nt: TGTGCCAGCAGCTACACGACAGGAGTTGAGACCCAGTACTTC
v_call: TRBV5-1; j_call: TRBJ2-1; clone_size: -; d_call: TRBD2; cdr3_aa: CASSRPDSSGRAHGYNEQFF; cdr3_nt: TGCGCCAGCAGCAGACCAGACTCTAGCGGGAGGGCTCATGGCTACAATGAGCAGTTCTTC